Included here is one T cell receptor (beta chain) sequence, with context. The entry originates in a study of blood T cell repertoires in COVID-19. In the study overall: The samples span acute and convalescent COVID-19 from the United States, Italy and Spain. T cells, B-cell-depleted T cells, or PBMCs provided the cDNA or gDNA that served as material.

Only in-frame clones appear in the TCRdb table, and some are missing; sequencing was by immunoSEQ multiplex PCR. The table has some 160,000 clones, 85% seen once; the top ten hold approximately 8.2%. Germline assignment: CDR1 SGHRS and CDR2 YFSETQ. With 5 bases removed from V and 0 bases from J, the gap between germline ends came to 11 bases. The CDR3 covers 15 residues. The Seattle site enrolled patients during active infection and followed them longitudinally. Sequencing was performed on peripheral blood. The gene calls are TRBV5-1 and TRBJ1-4; D is uncertain. The clonotype originates from a woman aged 80 or older with COVID-19, enrolled during active disease. CDR3 coding DNA: TGCGCCAGCAGTGACACGTCTGCAACTAATGAAAAACTGTTTTTT. Its translation: CASSDTSATNEKLFF.